A selection of T cell receptor beta chains follows, all from one sample in a study of T-cell reconstitution after alpha-beta-depleted transplantation in children. From the PCR reads, TCRdb called clonotypes with MiXCR, one entry per CDR3 protein. The sample includes about 180,000 distinct CDR3 sequences, approximately 12% seen only once; the top ten take approximately 13%. This sample comprised PBMCs, obtained before TCRalphabeta/CD19-depleted stem cell transplant. All receptors derive from a boy younger than 10 with acute myeloid leukemia, due to receive a stem cell transplant. CDR3s include the opening cysteine and the closing phenylalanine or tryptophan. A D gene is named only where the DNA matches it firmly. Some rows mark clone size as missing; the rest say once, few, many or name a class of expanded clone.

D: TRBD1
J: TRBJ2-7
size: few
V: TRBV7-9
DNA: TGTGCCAGCAGCCCAGGGGGCTACCTATCCTACGAGCAGTACTTC
CDR3: CASSPGGYLSYEQYF

D: TRBD1
J: TRBJ1-1
size: many
V: TRBV29-1
DNA: TGCAGCGTGGCGGGACAGGGGACTGAAGCTTTCTTT
CDR3: CSVAGQGTEAFF

D: -
J: TRBJ1-1
size: many
V: TRBV20-1
DNA: TGCAGTGCTAACCCCGGAGGGGCCCAGGGGAAGAACACTGAAGCTTTCTTT
CDR3: CSANPGGAQGKNTEAFF

D: -
J: TRBJ2-5
size: many
V: TRBV30
DNA: TGTGCCTGCCGTGGACAGAAGAAAGAGACCCAGTACTTC
CDR3: CACRGQKKETQYF

D: TRBD2
J: TRBJ2-5
size: -
V: TRBV7-2
DNA: TGTGCCCGCAGCATAGCGGGGGGGCTTCGAGAGACCCAGTACTTC
CDR3: CARSIAGGLRETQYF

D: -
J: TRBJ2-2
size: few
V: TRBV27
DNA: TGTGCCAGCAGTAGAGGCCGTAGCTCCAACACCGGGGAGCTGTTTTTT
CDR3: CASSRGRSSNTGELFF

D: -
J: TRBJ2-7
size: many
V: TRBV5-1
DNA: TGCGCCAGCAGAACGCCCGGGACCATCGTCTACGAGCAGTACTTC
CDR3: CASRTPGTIVYEQYF

D: TRBD1
J: TRBJ2-7
size: -
V: TRBV19
DNA: TGTGCCAGTAGTATAGGGACAGGAACCTACGAGCAGTACTTC
CDR3: CASSIGTGTYEQYF

D: -
J: TRBJ1-1
size: many
V: TRBV5-1
DNA: TGCGCCAGCAGACTTACAGCGAACGCCGAAGCTTTCTTT
CDR3: CASRLTANAEAFF

D: TRBD1
J: TRBJ2-1
size: many
V: TRBV10-2
DNA: TGCGCCAGCAGTGAACCGGGACAGGGGGGTGAGCAGTTCTTC
CDR3: CASSEPGQGGEQFF

D: TRBD1
J: TRBJ1-2
size: many
V: TRBV6-1
DNA: TGTGCCAGCGGATCTCCGGGACAGATAACCTGGGGGTATGGCTACACCTTC
CDR3: CASGSPGQITWGYGYTF

D: TRBD1
J: TRBJ1-4
size: many
V: TRBV7-2
DNA: TGTGCCAGCAGCTTGGGCTACAGGGGGCAGCGTGAAAAACTGTTTTTT
CDR3: CASSLGYRGQREKLFF

D: TRBD1
J: TRBJ2-7
size: many
V: TRBV15
DNA: TGTGCCACCAGCAGAGCCCGACAGGGCTCCTACGAGCAGTACTTC
CDR3: CATSRARQGSYEQYF

D: TRBD2
J: TRBJ2-5
size: many
V: TRBV20-1
DNA: TGCAGTGCCGTCCCTAGCGGGGGGACGGAGACCCAGTACTTC
CDR3: CSAVPSGGTETQYF

D: TRBD1
J: TRBJ1-4
size: many
V: TRBV5-1
DNA: TGCGCCAGCAGCCAGACAGGGCCGAATGAAAAACTGTTTTTT
CDR3: CASSQTGPNEKLFF

D: TRBD2
J: TRBJ2-7
size: few
V: TRBV5-5
DNA: TGTGCCAGCTCCCCTAGCGGGAGCTACGAGCAGTACTTC
CDR3: CASSPSGSYEQYF

D: TRBD1
J: TRBJ1-2
size: many
V: TRBV5-6
DNA: TGTGCCAGCAGCTTGGTATTGCCACTGGGACAGGGTCTAGGCTACACCTTC
CDR3: CASSLVLPLGQGLGYTF

D: TRBD2
J: TRBJ2-7
size: medium-sized
V: TRBV20-1
DNA: TGCAGTGCTAGGGCCCTTGGTAGCGGGACCCCCTACGAGCAGTACTTC
CDR3: CSARALGSGTPYEQYF

D: -
J: TRBJ1-5
size: many
V: TRBV7-8
DNA: TGTGCCAGCAGCCCAAACCTAGTAGGGGCGAGCAATCAGCCCCAGCATTTT
CDR3: CASSPNLVGASNQPQHF

D: -
J: TRBJ2-1
size: many
V: TRBV20-1
DNA: TGCAGTGCTAGAGTACATGAGCAGTTCTTC
CDR3: CSARVHEQFF

D: TRBD1
J: TRBJ2-7
size: many
V: TRBV11-2
DNA: TGTGCCAGCAGAAAAATCGGACAGGCATCCTACGAGCAGTACTTC
CDR3: CASRKIGQASYEQYF